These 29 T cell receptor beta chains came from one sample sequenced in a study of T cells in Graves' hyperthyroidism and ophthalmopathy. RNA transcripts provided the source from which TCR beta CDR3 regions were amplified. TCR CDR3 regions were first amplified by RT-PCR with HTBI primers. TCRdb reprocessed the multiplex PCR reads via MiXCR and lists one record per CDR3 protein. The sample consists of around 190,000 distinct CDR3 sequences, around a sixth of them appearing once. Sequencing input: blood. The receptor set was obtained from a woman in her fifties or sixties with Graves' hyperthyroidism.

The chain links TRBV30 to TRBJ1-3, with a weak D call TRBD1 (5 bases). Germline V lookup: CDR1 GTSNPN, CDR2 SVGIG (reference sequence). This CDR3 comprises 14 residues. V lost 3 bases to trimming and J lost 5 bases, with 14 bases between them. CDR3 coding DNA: TGTGCCTGGAGCAGTTGGGGGGGACGAAACACCATATATTTT. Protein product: CAWSSWGGRNTIYF.

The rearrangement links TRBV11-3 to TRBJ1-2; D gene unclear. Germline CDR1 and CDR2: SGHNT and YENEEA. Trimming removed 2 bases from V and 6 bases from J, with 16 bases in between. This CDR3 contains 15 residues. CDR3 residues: CASSLTGGNSHGYTF. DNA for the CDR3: TGTGCCAGCAGCTTAACGGGCGGAAACTCACATGGCTACACCTTC.

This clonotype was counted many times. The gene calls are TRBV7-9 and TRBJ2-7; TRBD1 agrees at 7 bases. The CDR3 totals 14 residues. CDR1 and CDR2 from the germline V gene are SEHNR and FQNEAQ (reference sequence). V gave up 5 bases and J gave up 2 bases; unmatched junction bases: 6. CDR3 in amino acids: CASSPEGQTYEQYF. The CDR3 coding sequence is TGTGCCAGCAGCCCTGAGGGACAGACCTACGAGCAGTACTTC.

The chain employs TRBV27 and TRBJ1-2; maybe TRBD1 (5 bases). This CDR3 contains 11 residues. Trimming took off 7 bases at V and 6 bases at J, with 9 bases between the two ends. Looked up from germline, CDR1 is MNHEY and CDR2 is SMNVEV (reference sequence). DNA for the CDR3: TGTGCCAGCAAGACAGCACATGGCTACACCTTC. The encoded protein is CASKTAHGYTF.

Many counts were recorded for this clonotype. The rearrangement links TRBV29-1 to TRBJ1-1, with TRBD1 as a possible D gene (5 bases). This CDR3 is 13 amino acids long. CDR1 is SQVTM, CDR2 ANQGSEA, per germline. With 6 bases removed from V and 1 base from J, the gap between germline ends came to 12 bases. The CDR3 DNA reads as TGCAGCGTCCTTACAGGTACGAACACTGAAGCTTTCTTT. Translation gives CSVLTGTNTEAFF.

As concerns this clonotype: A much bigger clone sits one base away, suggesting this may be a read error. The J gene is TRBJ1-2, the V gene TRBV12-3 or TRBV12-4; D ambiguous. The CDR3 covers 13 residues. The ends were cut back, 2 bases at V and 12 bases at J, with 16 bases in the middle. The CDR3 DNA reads TGTGCCAGCAGTTTAATGGGTTCGGATAGCCACACCTTC. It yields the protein CASSLMGSDSHTF.

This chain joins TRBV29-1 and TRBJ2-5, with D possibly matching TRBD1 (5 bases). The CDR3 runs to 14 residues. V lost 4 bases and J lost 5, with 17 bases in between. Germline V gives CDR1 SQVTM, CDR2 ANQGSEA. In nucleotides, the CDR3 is TGCAGCGTTGTTTGGGCAGGGTCGCTGGAGACCCAGTACTTC. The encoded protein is CSVVWAGSLETQYF.

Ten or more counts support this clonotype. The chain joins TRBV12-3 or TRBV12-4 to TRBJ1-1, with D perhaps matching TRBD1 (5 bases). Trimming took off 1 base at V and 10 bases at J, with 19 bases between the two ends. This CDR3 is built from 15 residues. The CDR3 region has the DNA TGTGCCAGCAGTTTAGGGCTGGACCGGGGACCGGGAGCTTTCTTT. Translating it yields CASSLGLDRGPGAFF.

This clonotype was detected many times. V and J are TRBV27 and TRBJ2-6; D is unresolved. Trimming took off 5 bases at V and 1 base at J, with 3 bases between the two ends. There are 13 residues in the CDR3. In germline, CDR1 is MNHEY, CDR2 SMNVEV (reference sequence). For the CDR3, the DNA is TGTGCCAGCAGTACGTCTGGGGCCAACGTCCTGACTTTC. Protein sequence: CASSTSGANVLTF.

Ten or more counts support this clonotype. The CDR3 spells CASGLVINRGYEQYF. The CDR3 DNA follows: TGTGCTAGTGGTTTGGTAATTAACAGGGGTTACGAGCAGTACTTC. The rearrangement links TRBV12-5 to TRBJ2-7; the match to TRBD1 covers 7 bases. The CDR3 contains 15 residues. V lost 0 bases to trimming and J lost 4 bases; unmatched junction nucleotides: 6. Germline lookup yields CDR1 LGHNT and CDR2 FRNRAP.

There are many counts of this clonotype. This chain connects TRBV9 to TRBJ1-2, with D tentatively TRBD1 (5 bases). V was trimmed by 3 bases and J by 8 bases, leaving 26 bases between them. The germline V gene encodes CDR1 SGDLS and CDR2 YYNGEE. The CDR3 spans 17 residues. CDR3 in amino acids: CASSEDTGTQKGYGYTF. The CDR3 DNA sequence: TGTGCCAGCAGCGAGGACACCGGGACGCAAAAGGGGTACGGCTACACCTTC.

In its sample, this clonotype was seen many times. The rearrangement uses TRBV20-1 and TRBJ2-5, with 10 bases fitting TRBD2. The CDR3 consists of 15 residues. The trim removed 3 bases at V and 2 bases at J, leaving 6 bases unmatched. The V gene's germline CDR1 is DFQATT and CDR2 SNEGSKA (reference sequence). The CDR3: CSARTLAGEQETQYF. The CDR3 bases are TGCAGTGCTAGGACGCTAGCGGGGGAACAAGAGACCCAGTACTTC.

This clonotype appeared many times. Here the CDR3 reads CASMTGGSGTARKGLFF. CDR3 in DNA: TGTGCCAGCATGACGGGGGGAAGCGGGACTGCCCGCAAAGGACTGTTTTTT. This chain joins TRBV6-1 and TRBJ1-4, with TRBD1 as a possible D gene (5 bases). Germline CDR1 reads MNHNS; CDR2 reads SASEGT. V was shortened by 7 bases and J by 13 bases, with 31 bases between the two germline ends. The CDR3 has 17 residues.

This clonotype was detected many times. CDR3: CASSLTSGSSNEQFF. CDR3 bases: TGCGCCAGCAGTCTAACTAGCGGGAGTAGCAATGAGCAGTTCTTC. The V call is TRBV10-1, the J call TRBJ2-1; 11 nucleotides agree with TRBD2. The V segment lost 5 bases and the J segment 6 bases; nucleotides outside the gene matches: 6. The CDR3 has 15 amino acids. Germline V gene lookup returns CDR1 WNHNN and CDR2 SYGVQD (reference sequence).

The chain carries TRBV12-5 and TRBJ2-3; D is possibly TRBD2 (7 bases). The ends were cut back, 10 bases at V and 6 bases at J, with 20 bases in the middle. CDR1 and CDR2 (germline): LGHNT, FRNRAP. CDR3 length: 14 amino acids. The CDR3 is CATQSGGGGDTQYF. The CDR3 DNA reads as TGTGCTACCCAGTCTGGGGGGGGCGGCGATACGCAGTATTTT.

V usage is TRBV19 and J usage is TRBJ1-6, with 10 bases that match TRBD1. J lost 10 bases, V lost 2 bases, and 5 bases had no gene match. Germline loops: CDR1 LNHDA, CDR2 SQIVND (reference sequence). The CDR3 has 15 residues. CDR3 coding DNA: TGTGCCAGTAGTATACTGACAGGGGGCGACTCACCCCTCCACTTT. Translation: CASSILTGGDSPLHF.

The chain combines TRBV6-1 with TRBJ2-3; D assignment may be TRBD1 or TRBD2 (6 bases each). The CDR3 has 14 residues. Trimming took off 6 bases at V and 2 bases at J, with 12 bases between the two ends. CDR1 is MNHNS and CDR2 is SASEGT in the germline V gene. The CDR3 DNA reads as TGTGCCAGCAGCCCGGGGGCGAACACAGATACGCAGTATTTT. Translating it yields CASSPGANTDTQYF.

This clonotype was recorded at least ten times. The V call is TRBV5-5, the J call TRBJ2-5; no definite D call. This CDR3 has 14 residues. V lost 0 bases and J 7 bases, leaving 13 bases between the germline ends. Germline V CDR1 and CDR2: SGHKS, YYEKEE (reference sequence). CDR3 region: CASSLDSLSGTQYF. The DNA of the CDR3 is TGTGCCAGCAGCTTGGACAGCCTTTCCGGGACCCAGTACTTC.

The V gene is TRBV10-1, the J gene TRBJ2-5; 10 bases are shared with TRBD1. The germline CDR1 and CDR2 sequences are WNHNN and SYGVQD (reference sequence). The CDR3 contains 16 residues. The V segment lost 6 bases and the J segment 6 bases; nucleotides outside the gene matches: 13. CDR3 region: CASRRTGTGVEKTQYF. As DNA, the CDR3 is TGCGCCAGCAGACGAACCGGGACAGGGGTCGAGAAGACCCAGTACTTC.

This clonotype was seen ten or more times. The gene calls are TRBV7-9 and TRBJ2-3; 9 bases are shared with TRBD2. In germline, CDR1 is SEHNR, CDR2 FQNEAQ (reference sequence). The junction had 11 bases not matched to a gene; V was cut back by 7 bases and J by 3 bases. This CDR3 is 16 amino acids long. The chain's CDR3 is CASTLRVSGRTDTQYF. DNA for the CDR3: TGTGCCAGCACGCTTAGGGTTAGCGGGAGAACAGATACGCAGTATTTT.

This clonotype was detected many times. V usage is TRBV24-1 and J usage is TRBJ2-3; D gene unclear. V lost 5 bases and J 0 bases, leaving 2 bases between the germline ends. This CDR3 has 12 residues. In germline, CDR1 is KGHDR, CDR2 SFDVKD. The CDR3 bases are TGTGCCACCAGTGCCAGCACAGATACGCAGTATTTT. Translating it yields CATSASTDTQYF.

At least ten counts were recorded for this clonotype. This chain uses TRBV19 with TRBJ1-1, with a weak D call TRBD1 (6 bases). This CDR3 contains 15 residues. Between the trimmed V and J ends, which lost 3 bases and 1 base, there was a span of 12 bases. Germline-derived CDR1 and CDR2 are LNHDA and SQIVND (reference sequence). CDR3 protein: CASSMQGRWNTEAFF. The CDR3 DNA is TGTGCCAGTAGTATGCAGGGGCGATGGAACACTGAAGCTTTCTTT.

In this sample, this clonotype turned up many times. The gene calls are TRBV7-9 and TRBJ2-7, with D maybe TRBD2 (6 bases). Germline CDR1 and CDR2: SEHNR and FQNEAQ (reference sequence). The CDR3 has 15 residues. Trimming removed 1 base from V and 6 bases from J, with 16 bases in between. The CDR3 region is CASSLGVAASSEQYF. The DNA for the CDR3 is TGTGCCAGCAGCTTAGGGGTAGCGGCCTCGTCCGAGCAGTACTTC.

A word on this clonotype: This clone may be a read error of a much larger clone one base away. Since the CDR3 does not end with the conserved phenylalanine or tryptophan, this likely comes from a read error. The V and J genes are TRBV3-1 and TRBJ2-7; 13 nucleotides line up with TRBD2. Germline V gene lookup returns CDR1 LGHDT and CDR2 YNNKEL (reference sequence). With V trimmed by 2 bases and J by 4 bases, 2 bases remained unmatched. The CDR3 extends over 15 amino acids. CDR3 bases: TGTGCCAGCAGCCAAAGGACTAGCGGGAGTTACGAGCAGTACCTC. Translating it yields CASSQRTSGSYEQYL.

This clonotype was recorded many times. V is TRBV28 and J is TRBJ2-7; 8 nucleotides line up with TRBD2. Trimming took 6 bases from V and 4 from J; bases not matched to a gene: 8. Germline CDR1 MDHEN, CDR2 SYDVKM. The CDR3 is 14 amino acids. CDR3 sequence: CASRPIAGRYEQYF. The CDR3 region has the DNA TGTGCCAGCAGACCAATAGCGGGAAGGTACGAGCAGTACTTC.

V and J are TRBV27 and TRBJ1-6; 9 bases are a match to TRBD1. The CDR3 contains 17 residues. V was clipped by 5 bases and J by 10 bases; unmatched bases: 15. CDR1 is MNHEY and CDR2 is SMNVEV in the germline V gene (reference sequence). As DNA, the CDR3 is TGTGCCAGCAGTCTAGGGACAGGGATCGTATTAAGCTCACCCCTCCACTTT. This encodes CASSLGTGIVLSSPLHF.

The CDR3 DNA reads as TGTGCCAGCAGCCAAGAGTGGTCTGGGGCCAACGTCCTGACTTTC. This encodes CASSQEWSGANVLTF. V gene TRBV5-5 combines with J gene TRBJ2-6; no clear D gene. Germline V gene lookup returns CDR1 SGHKS and CDR2 YYEKEE (reference sequence). This CDR3 is built from 15 residues. Trimming took 4 bases from V and 1 from J, leaving 9 bases between them.

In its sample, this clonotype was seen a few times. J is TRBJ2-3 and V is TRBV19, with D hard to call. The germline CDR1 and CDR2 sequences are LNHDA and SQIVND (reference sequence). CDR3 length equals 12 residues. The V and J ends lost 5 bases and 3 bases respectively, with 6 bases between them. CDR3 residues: CASSLPTDTQYF. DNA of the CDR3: TGTGCCAGTAGTCTTCCAACAGATACGCAGTATTTT.

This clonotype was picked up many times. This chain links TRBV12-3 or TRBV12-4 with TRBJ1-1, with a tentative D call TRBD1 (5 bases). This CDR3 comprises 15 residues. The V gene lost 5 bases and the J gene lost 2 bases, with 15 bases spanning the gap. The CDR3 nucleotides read TGTGCCAGCAGTCCCAGACAGACCAAAAACACTGAAGCTTTCTTT. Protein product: CASSPRQTKNTEAFF.